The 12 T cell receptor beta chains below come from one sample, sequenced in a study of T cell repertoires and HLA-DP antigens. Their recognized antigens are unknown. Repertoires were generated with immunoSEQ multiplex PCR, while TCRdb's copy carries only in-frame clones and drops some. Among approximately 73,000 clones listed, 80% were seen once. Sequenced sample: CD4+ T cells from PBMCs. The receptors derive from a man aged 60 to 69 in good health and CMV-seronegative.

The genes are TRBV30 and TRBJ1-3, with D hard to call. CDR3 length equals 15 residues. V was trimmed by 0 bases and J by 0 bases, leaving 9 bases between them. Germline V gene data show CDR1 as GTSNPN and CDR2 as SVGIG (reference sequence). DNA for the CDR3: TGTGCCTGGAGTGTAGCCTTAAACTCTGGAAACACCATATATTTT. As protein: CAWSVALNSGNTIYF.

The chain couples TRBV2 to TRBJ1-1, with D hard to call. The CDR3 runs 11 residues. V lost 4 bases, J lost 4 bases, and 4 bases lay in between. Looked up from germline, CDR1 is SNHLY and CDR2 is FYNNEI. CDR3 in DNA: TGTGCCAGCAGTGCACCCACTGAAGCTTTCTTT. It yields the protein CASSAPTEAFF.

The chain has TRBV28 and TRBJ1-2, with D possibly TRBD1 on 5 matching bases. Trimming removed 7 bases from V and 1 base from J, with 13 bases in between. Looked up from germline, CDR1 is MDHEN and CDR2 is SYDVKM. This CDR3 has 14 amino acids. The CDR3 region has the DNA TGTGCCAGCAAAGAGGGGACGGATAACTATGGCTACACCTTC. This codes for CASKEGTDNYGYTF.

CDR3 bases: TGTGCCAGCACCCGACTAGCGGGGGGCTCCTCGCAGTTCTTC. It encodes CASTRLAGGSSQFF. The chain couples TRBV28 to TRBJ2-1; 13 bases agree with TRBD2. The CDR3 has 14 amino acids. Germline V CDR1 and CDR2: MDHEN, SYDVKM. The trim removed 7 bases at V and 12 bases at J, leaving 9 bases unmatched. Filled out from reference TRBV28 and TRBJ2-1, the complete variable domain reads DVKVTQSSRYLVKRTGEKVFLECVQDMDHENMFWYRQDPGLGLRLIYFSYDVKMKEKGDIPEGYSVSREKKERFSLILESASTNQTSMYLCASTRLAGGSSQFFGPGTRLTVL.

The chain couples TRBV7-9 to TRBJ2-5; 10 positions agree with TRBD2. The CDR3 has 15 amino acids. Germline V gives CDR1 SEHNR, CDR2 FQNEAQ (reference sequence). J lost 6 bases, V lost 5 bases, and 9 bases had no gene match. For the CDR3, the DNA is TGTGCCAGCAGCACCACTAGCGGGGCCCCTCAGACCCAGTACTTC. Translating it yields CASSTTSGAPQTQYF. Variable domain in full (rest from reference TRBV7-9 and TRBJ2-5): DTGVSQNPRHKITKRGQNVTFRCDPISEHNRLYWYRQTLGQGPEFLTYFQNEAQLEKSRLLSDRFSAERPKGSFSTLEIQRTEQGDSAMYLCASSTTSGAPQTQYFGPGTRLLVL.

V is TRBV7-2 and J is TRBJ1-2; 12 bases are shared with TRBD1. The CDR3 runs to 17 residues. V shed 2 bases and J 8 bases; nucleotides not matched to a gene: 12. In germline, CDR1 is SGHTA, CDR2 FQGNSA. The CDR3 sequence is CASSLRVSGQGAEGYTF. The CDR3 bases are TGTGCCAGCAGCTTAAGGGTCTCGGGACAGGGGGCGGAGGGCTACACCTTC. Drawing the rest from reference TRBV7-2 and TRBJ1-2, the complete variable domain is GAGVSQSPSNKVTEKGKDVELRCDPISGHTALYWYRQSLGQGLEFLIYFQGNSAPDKSGLPSDRFSAERTGGSVSTLTIQRTQQEDSAVYLCASSLRVSGQGAEGYTFGSGTRLTVV.

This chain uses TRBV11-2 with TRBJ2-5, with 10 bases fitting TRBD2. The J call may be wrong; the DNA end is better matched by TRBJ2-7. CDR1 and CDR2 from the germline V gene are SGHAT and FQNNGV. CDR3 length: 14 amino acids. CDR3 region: CASSKLAGSYEQYF. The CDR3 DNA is TGTGCCAGCAGCAAACTAGCGGGGTCCTACGAGCAGTACTTC.

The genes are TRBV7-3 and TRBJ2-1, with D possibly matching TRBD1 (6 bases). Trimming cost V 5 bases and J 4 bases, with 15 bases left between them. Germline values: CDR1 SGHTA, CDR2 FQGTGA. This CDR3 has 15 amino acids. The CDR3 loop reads CASSPHREQYNEQFF. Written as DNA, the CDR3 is TGTGCCAGCAGCCCCCACAGGGAACAATACAATGAGCAGTTCTTC.

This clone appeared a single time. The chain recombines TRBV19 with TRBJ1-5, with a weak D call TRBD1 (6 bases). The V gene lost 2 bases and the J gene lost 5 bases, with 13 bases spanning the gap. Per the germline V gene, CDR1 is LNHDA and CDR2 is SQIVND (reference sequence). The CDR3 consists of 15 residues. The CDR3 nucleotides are TGTGCCAGTAGTATACGGGGGGCCGAGTATCAGCCCCAGCATTTT. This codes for CASSIRGAEYQPQHF.

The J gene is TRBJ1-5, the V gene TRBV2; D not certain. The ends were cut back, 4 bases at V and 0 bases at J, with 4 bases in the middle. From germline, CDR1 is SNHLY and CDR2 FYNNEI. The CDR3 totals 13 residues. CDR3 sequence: CASSVFSNQPQHF. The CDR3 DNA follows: TGTGCCAGCAGTGTTTTTAGCAATCAGCCCCAGCATTTT.

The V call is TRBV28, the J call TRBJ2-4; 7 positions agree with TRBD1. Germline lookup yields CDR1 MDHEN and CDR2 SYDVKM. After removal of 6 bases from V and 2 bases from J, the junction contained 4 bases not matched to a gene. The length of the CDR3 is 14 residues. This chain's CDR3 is CASRRQGSKNIQYF. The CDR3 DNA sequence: TGTGCCAGCAGAAGACAGGGATCCAAAAACATTCAGTACTTC.

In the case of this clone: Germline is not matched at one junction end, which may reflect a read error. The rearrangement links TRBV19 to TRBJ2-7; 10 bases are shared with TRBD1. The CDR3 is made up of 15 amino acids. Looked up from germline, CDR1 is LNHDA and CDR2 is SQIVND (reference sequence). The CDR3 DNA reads TGTGCCAGTAGTACCCCGGGACAGGGGTCCTCCGAGCAGTACTTC. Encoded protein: CASSTPGQGSSEQYF.